What follows is one T cell receptor (beta chain) and its context. This entry belongs to a study of blood T cell repertoires in COVID-19. Original processing methods: Reference gene primer amplification gave nucleated cell count estimates. Sequenced by immunoSEQ multiplex PCR; TCRdb stores in-frame clones only, minus some. The D gene and trimming were derived from the DNA, and the V and J assignments and clone size from that table. The repertoire holds fewer than 500,000 clones, around 87% seen once, with around 0.97% in the top ten. The V end lost 4 bases, the J end lost 0 bases, and 12 bases lay between the germline ends. Looked up from germline, CDR1 is SEHNR and CDR2 is FQNEAQ (reference sequence). CDR3 length: 16 amino acids.

The source of this sequence is a woman in her 30s with acute COVID-19. This sequence joins TRBV7-9 and TRBJ1-4; D remains ambiguous. Specimen: PBMCs or T cells enriched from blood (not recorded which). CDR3 sequence: CASSSSPSTTNEKLFF. The CDR3 DNA follows: TGTGCCAGCAGCTCTTCTCCGTCTACAACTAATGAAAAACTGTTTTTT.